The T cell receptor (beta chain) described here comes from a study of glioma-infiltrating T cells. Study results and limitations: Above-expected tissue-blood divergence occurred in all gliomas, most in low-grade ones. CDR3 overlap between tissue and blood was very small.

This clonotype was found a few times. Its matching antigen is unknown. The CDR3 runs 14 residues. V was pared by 8 bases and J by 4 bases, with 15 bases between. In germline, CDR1 is SEHNR, CDR2 FQNEAQ (reference sequence). TCR alpha and beta CDR3 regions were amplified from RNA using iRepertoire nested multiplex PCR. Tissue mRNA or PBMC total RNA, about 90-450 ng, went into one-step reverse transcription and amplification. One entry per CDR3 protein, called by TCRdb with MiXCR from the multiplex PCR reads. The sample consists of 100,000 to 150,000 distinct CDR3 sequences, approximately 26% of them appearing once.

Material: glioma tissue, nonneoplastic brain tissue, or PBMCs (not recorded which). The sequence was collected from a human donor with low-grade glioma or glioblastoma, undergoing nonglioma brain surgery, or in good health (not recorded which). The J gene is TRBJ1-5, the V gene TRBV7-9; no firm D call. The CDR3: CASFPGGPNQPQHF. For the CDR3, the DNA is TGTGCCAGCTTCCCGGGCGGCCCAAATCAGCCCCAGCATTTT.